This entry concerns a single T cell receptor (beta chain). No antigen is known for it. Noted time point: blood from clinic visit 5 months post-surgery; TSC patient then seizure free. The sequenced cases were selected for having the highest brain T cell transcript signatures. The data originate from a study of brain T cells in children with intractable seizures. Study-wide results and limits: Only CDR3 sequence similarity suggested viral specificity, without known HCMV serostatus.

Sequencing used immunoSEQ multiplex PCR; TCRdb keeps in-frame clones, though not all of them. The sample carries hundreds of thousands of clones, 93% recorded once. The CDR3 length is 15 residues. Trimming left V 4 bases short and J 8 bases short, with 21 bases between. Germline-derived CDR1 and CDR2 are SGDLS and YYNGEE. Sequenced material: peripheral blood, taken more than 4 months after surgery. The V call is TRBV9, the J call TRBJ1-2, with no clear D. The source is a boy in the first two years of life with tuberous sclerosis and intractable seizures. The CDR3 region has the DNA TGTGCCAGCAGCAGAGGGTTAGGTGGCCCGGGGGGCTACACCTTC. It yields the protein CASSRGLGGPGGYTF.